The present T cell receptor (beta chain) was sequenced within a study of T cells in Graves' hyperthyroidism and ophthalmopathy. Study-level findings and limits: Median prediction lead before ophthalmopathy onset was 6.5 months with the model.

Researchers took RNA transcripts and amplified the TCR beta CDR3 regions from them. HTBI primers drove first-round RT-PCR of the TCR CDR3. TCRdb re-analysed the multiplex PCR reads in MiXCR, keeping a single row per CDR3 protein. Altogether around 200,000 distinct CDR3 sequences are present, 18% being singletons, with the ten largest covering just under 45%. This clonotype was counted many times. The antigen remains undetermined. The study excluded patients with uncontrolled infection, other autoimmune disease, pregnancy or lactation. V was clipped by 1 base and J by 1 base, with 7 bases between them. CDR3 length equals 13 residues. In germline, CDR1 is DFQATT, CDR2 SNEGSKA (reference sequence).

Specimen: blood. V usage is TRBV20-1 and J usage is TRBJ2-5; unclear D gene. This receptor was obtained from a man aged 35-49 years with Graves' hyperthyroidism. In DNA form, the CDR3 reads TGCAGTGCTAGAGTTGGGGTCCAAGAGACCCAGTACTTC. This sequence encodes CSARVGVQETQYF.